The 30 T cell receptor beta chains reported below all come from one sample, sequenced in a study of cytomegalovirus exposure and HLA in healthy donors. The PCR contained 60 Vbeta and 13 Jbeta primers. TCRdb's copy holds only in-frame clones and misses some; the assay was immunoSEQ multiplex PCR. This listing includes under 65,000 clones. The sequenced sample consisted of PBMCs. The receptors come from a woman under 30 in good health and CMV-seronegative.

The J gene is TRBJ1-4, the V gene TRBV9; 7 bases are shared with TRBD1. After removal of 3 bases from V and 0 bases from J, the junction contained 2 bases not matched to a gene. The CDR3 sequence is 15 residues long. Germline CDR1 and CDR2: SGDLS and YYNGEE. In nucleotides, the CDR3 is TGTGCCAGCAGCGGAGGACAGGCAACTAATGAAAAACTGTTTTTT. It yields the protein CASSGGQATNEKLFF.

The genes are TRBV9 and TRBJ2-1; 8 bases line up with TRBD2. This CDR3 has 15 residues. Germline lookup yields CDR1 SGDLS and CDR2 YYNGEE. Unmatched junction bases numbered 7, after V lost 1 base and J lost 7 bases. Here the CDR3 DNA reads TGTGCCAGCAGCGTAAGCGGGAGTTGGGGGAATGAGCAGTTCTTC. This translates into CASSVSGSWGNEQFF.

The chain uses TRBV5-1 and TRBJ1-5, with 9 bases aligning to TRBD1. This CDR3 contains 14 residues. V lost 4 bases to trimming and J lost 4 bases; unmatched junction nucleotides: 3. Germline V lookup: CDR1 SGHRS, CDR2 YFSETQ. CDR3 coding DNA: TGCGCCAGCAGCCAGACAGGGGGAAATCAGCCCCAGCATTTT. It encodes CASSQTGGNQPQHF.

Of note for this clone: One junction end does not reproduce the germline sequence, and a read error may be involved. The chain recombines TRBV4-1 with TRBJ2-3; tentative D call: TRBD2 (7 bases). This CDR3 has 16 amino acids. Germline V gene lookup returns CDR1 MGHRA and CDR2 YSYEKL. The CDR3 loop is CASSQEGAGAADKQYF. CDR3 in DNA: TGCGCCAGCAGCCAAGAGGGGGCGGGAGCGGCAGATAAGCAGTATTTT.

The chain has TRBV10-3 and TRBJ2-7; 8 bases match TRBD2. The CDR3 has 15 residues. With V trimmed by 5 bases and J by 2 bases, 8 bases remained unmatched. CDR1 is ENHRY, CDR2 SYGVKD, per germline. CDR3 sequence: CAISLSGIQAYEQYF. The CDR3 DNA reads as TGTGCCATCAGTCTTAGCGGGATACAGGCCTACGAGCAGTACTTC.

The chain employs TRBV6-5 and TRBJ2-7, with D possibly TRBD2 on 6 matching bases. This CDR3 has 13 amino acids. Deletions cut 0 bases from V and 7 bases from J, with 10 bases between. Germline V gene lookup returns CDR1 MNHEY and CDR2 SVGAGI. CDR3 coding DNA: TGTGCCAGCAGTTACTCGAGTGGGGGGGAGCAGTACTTC. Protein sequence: CASSYSSGGEQYF.

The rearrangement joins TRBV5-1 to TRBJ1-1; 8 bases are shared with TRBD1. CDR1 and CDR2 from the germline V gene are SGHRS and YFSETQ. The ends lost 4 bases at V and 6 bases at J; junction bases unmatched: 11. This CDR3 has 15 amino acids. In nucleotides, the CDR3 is TGCGCCAGCAGCCCACGGACAGGGAGAGAGGCTGAAGCTTTCTTT. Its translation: CASSPRTGREAEAFF.

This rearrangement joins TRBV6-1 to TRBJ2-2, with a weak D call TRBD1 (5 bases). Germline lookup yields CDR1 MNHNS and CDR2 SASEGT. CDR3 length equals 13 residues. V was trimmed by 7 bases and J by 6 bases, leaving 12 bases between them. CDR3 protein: CASMGPPPGELFF. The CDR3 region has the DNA TGTGCCAGCATGGGGCCTCCCCCCGGGGAGCTGTTTTTT.

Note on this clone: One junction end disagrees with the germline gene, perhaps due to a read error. This CDR3 is CKTGNAVYGYTF. The CDR3 DNA reads as TGCAAGACAGGGAACGCCGTCTATGGCTACACCTTC. The chain has TRBV6-5 and TRBJ1-2, with 7 bases aligning to TRBD1. The CDR3 loop spans 12 amino acids. Per germline, CDR1 MNHEY and CDR2 SVGAGI.

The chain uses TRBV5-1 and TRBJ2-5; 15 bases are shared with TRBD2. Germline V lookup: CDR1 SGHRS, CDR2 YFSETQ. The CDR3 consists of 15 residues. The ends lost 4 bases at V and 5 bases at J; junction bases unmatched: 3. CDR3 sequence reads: CASSRTSGGAETQYF. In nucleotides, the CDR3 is TGCGCCAGCAGCCGGACTAGCGGGGGGGCGGAGACCCAGTACTTC.

DNA of the CDR3: TGTGCCAGCTCCCAGGGGATTTCCACAGATACGCAGTATTTT. This codes for CASSQGISTDTQYF. J is TRBJ2-3 and V is TRBV18, with a weak D call TRBD1 (6 bases). Germline CDR1 and CDR2: KGHSH and LQKENI. The V and J ends lost 6 bases and 2 bases respectively, with 12 bases between them. This CDR3 is 14 amino acids long.

The CDR3 spells CASSPGTESETQYF. The CDR3 nucleotides read TGTGCCAGCTCACCGGGCACAGAGTCAGAGACCCAGTACTTC. The V gene is TRBV18, the J gene TRBJ2-5; no clear D gene. V was clipped by 3 bases and J by 4 bases, with 12 bases between them. The CDR3 is 14 residues long. The V gene's germline CDR1 is KGHSH and CDR2 LQKENI.

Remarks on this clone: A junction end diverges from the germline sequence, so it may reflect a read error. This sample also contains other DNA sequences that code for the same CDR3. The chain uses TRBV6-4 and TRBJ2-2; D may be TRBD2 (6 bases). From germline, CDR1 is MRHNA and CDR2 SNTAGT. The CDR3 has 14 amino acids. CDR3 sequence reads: CASSDSTSTGELFF. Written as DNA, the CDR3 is TGCGCCAGCAGTGACTCGACTAGCACCGGGGAGCTGTTTTTT.

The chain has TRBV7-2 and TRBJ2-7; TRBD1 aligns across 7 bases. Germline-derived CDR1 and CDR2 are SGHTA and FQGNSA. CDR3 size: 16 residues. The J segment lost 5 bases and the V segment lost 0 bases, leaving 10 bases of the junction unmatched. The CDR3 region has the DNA TGTGCCAGCAGCTTAGCGTATCGGACAGGTCCAAACGAGCAGTACTTC. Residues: CASSLAYRTGPNEQYF.

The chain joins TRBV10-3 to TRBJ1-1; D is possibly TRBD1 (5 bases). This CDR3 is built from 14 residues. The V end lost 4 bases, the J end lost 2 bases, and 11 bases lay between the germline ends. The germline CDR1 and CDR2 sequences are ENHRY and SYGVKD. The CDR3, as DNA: TGTGCCATCAGTGGGGACTCAATAAACACTGAAGCTTTCTTT. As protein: CAISGDSINTEAFF.

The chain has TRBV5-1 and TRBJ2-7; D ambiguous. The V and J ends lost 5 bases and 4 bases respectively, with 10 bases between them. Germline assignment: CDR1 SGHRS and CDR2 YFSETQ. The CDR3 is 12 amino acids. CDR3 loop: CASSLIAYEQYF. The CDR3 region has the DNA TGCGCCAGCAGTCTCATAGCTTACGAGCAGTACTTC.

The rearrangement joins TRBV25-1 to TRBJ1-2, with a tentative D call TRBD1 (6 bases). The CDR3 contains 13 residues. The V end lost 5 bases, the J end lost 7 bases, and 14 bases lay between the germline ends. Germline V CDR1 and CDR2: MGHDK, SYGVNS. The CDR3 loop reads CASSLDRTGGYTF. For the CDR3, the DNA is TGTGCCAGCAGTTTGGACAGAACAGGTGGCTACACCTTC.

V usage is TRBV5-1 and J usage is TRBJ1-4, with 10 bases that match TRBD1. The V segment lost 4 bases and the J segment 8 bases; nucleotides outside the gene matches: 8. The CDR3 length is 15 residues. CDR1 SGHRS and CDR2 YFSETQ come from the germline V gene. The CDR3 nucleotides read TGCGCCAGCAGCCTACGACAGGGGGCTGGCGAAAAACTGTTTTTT. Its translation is CASSLRQGAGEKLFF. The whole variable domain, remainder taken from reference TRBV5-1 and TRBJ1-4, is KAGVTQTPRYLIKTRGQQVTLSCSPISGHRSVSWYQQTPGQGLQFLFEYFSETQRNKGNFPGRFSGRQFSNSRSEMNVSTLELGDSALYLCASSLRQGAGEKLFFGSGTQLSVL.

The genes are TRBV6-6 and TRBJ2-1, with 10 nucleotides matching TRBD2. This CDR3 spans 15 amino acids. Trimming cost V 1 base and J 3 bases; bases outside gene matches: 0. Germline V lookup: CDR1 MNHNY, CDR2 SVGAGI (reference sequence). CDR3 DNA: TGTGCCAGCAGTTACTTAGCGGGGGGCTACAATGAGCAGTTCTTC. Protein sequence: CASSYLAGGYNEQFF.

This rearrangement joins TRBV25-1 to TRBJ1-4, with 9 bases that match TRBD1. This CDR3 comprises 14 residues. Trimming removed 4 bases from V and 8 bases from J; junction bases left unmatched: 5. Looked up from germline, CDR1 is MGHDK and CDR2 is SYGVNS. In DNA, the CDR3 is TGTGCCAGCAGTGTCCGGGACAGGGACGAAAAACTGTTTTTT. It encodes CASSVRDRDEKLFF.

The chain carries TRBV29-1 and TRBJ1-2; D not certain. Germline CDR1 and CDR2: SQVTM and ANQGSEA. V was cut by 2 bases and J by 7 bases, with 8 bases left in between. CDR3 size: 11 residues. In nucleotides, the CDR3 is TGCAGCGTTGAATGGAGTGGTGGCTACACCTTC. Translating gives CSVEWSGGYTF.

The CDR3 DNA follows: TGTGCCAGCTCACCATTACAGGGAACTGGGCTCTCTGGAAACACCATATATTTT. Protein product: CASSPLQGTGLSGNTIYF. The J gene is TRBJ1-3, the V gene TRBV18, with a possible D match to TRBD1 (6 bases). Germline CDR1 reads KGHSH; CDR2 reads LQKENI. This CDR3 is 18 amino acids long. V lost 2 bases to trimming and J lost 0 bases, with 17 bases between them. Together with reference TRBV18 and TRBJ1-3, the CDR3 gives the full variable domain: NAGVMQNPRHLVRRRGQEARLRCSPMKGHSHVYWYRQLPEEGLKFMVYLQKENIIDESGMPKERFSAEFPKEGPSILRIQQVVRGDSAAYFCASSPLQGTGLSGNTIYFGEGSWLTVV.

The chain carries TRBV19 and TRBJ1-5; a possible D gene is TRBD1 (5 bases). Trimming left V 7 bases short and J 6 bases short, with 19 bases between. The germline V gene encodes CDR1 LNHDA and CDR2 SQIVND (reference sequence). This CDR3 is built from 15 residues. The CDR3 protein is CASTPTGGSVQPQHF. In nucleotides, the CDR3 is TGTGCCAGTACCCCAACGGGGGGGTCTGTTCAGCCCCAGCATTTT.

Written as DNA, the CDR3 is TGTGCCAGCAGTGAATTGGGACAGGGGACAGATACGCAGTATTTT. Its translation: CASSELGQGTDTQYF. The chain carries TRBV6-1 and TRBJ2-3; 10 nucleotides align to TRBD1. The CDR3 totals 15 residues. CDR1 is MNHNS and CDR2 is SASEGT in the germline V gene. After removal of 2 bases from V and 3 bases from J, the junction contained 2 bases not matched to a gene.

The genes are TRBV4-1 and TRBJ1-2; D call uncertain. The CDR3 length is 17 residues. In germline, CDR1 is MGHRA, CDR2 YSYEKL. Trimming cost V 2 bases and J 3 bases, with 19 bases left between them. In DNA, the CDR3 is TGCGCCAGCAGCCAACGCGGAACTCCCTTCAGAGACTATGGCTACACCTTC. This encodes CASSQRGTPFRDYGYTF.

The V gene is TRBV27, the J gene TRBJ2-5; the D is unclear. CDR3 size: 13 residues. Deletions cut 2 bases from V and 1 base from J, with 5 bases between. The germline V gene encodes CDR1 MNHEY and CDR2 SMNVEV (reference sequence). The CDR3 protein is CASSLNGQETQYF. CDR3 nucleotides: TGTGCCAGCAGTTTAAACGGCCAAGAGACCCAGTACTTC.

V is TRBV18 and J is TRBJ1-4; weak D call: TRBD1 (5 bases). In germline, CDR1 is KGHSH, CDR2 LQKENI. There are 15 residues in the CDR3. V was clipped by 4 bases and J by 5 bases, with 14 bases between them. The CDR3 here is CASSRFQGINEKLFF. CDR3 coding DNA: TGTGCCAGCTCACGGTTTCAGGGAATAAATGAAAAACTGTTTTTT.

The CDR3 DNA follows: TGTGCCAGCAGCGTAGAGGGAGACACTGAAGCTTTCTTT. Protein sequence: CASSVEGDTEAFF. The V and J genes are TRBV9 and TRBJ1-1, with D hard to call. V lost 0 bases to trimming and J lost 3 bases, with 6 bases between them. CDR1 and CDR2 (germline): SGDLS, YYNGEE. The CDR3 contains 13 residues.

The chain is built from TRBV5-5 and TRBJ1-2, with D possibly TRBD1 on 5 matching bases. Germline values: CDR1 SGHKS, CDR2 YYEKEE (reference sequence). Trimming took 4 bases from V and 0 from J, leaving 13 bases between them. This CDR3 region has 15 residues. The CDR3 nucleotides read TGTGCCAGCAGCGTCTACAGGTCAGCTAACTATGGCTACACCTTC. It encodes CASSVYRSANYGYTF.

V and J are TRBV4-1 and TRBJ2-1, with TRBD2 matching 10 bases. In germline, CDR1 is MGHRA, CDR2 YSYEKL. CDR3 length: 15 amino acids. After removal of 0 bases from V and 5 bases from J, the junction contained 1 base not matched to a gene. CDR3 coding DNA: TGCGCCAGCAGCCAAGATGGACTAGCGGACAATGAGCAGTTCTTC. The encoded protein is CASSQDGLADNEQFF.